This TCR beta chain is drawn from a study of cytomegalovirus exposure and HLA in healthy donors. General study points: Altogether, about 160 TCR beta chains were recorded as cytomegalovirus-associated. Sequences of the TCR beta chain were said to predict the HLA-A and HLA-B alleles of most subjects accurately. Rarity characterized most TCR sequences, yet some public TCRs appeared in many donors.

Points on this clone: The antigen remains unidentified.

60 Vbeta and 13 Jbeta primers were used in PCR. Clones were sequenced by immunoSEQ multiplex PCR, and TCRdb holds only the in-frame ones, with some missing. The sample carries about 110,000 clones, 82% recorded once. Trimming removed 2 bases from V and 7 bases from J, with 20 bases in between. This CDR3 comprises 16 residues. The germline gives CDR1 MNHEY, CDR2 SVGAGI. This sequence joins TRBV6-5 and TRBJ1-2; D is unresolved. The TCR was taken from a man aged 25 to 45 in good health and CMV-seropositive. The sample taken for sequencing was PBMCs. This CDR3 is CASSYGRPRALSGYTF. CDR3 DNA: TGTGCCAGCAGTTACGGCCGGCCGAGGGCACTAAGTGGCTACACCTTC.